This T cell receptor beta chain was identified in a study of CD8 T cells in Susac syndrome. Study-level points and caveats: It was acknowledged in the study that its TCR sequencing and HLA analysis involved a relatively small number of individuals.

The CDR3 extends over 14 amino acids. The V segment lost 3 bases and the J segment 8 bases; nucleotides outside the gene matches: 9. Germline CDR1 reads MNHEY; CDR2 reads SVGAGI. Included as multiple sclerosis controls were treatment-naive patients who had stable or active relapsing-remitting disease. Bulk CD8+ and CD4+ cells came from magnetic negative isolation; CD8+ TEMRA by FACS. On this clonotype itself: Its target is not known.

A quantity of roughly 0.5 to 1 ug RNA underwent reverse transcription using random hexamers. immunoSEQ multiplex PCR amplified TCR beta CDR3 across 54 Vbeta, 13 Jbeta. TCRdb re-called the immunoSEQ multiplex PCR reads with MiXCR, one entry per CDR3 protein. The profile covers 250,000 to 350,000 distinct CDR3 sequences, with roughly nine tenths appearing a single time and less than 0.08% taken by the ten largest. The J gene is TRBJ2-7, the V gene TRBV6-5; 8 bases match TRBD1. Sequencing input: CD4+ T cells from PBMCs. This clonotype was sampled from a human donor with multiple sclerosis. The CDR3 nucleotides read TGTGCCAGCAGTTATTCCGGGACAGGCTTTCAGCAGTACTTC. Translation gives CASSYSGTGFQQYF.